Listed below are T cell receptor beta chains from one sample, sequenced in a study of a mutant IDH1 vaccine in newly diagnosed glioma. Their antigens remain unidentified. The table came from immunoSEQ multiplex PCR; TCRdb's copy has only in-frame clones and leaves some out. This sample has tens of thousands of clones, with about three quarters found just once. Specimen: PBMCs, collected from a glioma patient whose treatment included an IDH1 peptide vaccine. Receptor source: a man aged 40-49 years with glioma. The CDR3 runs from the conserved cysteine through the conserved F or W. Each record gives: D gene, J gene, clone size, V gene, CDR3 DNA, CDR3 protein. A D gene is named only where the DNA matches it firmly. The size entry is marked missing in some rows and otherwise reads once, few, many or a size class.

TRBD2,TRBJ2-1,.,TRBV7-2,TGTGCCAGCAGCTTTGGACTAGCGGGGTACAATGAGCAGTTCTTC,CASSFGLAGYNEQFF
.,TRBJ2-5,.,TRBV6-5,TGTGCCAGCGGCACGACAGGAGTTGGGCAAGAGACCCAGTACTTC,CASGTTGVGQETQYF
TRBD2,TRBJ2-2,.,TRBV9,TGTGCCAGCAGCACGGGGACTACCACCGGGGAGCTGTTTTTT,CASSTGTTTGELFF
.,TRBJ1-1,few,TRBV29-1,TGCAGCGTGGGAACCCCGGGAACTGAAGCTTTCTTT,CSVGTPGTEAFF
.,TRBJ2-5,many,TRBV11-3,TGTGCCAGCAGCTTAATAACGGCGGTTCAAGAGACCCAGTACTTC,CASSLITAVQETQYF
.,TRBJ2-7,.,TRBV10-1,TGCGCCAGCAGTGAGGTAGAGGGTTCCAATACCGAGCAGTACTTC,CASSEVEGSNTEQYF
.,TRBJ1-2,.,TRBV14,TGTGCCAGCAGCCAAAACTATGGCTACACCTTC,CASSQNYGYTF
TRBD2,TRBJ2-1,medium-sized,TRBV6-5,TGTGCCGGAGGGAGCGGGAGTGTCAATGAGCAGTTCTTC,CAGGSGSVNEQFF
.,TRBJ2-7,.,TRBV10-1,TGCGCCAGCAGTGAAGCAGATTACTCCTACGAGCAGTACTTC,CASSEADYSYEQYF
.,TRBJ1-5,once,TRBV28,TGTGCCAGCAGTTCGCGCGACACTTACAATCAGCCCCAGCATTTT,CASSSRDTYNQPQHF
.,TRBJ1-2,.,TRBV9,TGTGCCAGCAGCGTAGGGGGGACGGTCTCGGCCGGCTACACCTTC,CASSVGGTVSAGYTF
TRBD1,TRBJ1-1,.,TRBV6-5,TGTGCCAGCAGTGCGAGACAGGGAGCCCCTGAAGCTTTCTTT,CASSARQGAPEAFF
.,TRBJ1-2,.,TRBV5-1,TGCGCCAGCAGCTTGGAGCAATCCGCGAAAAGTGGCTACACCTTC,CASSLEQSAKSGYTF
TRBD2,TRBJ2-1,.,TRBV19,TGTGCCAGTAGTAAGGTAGCGGGCTCCTACAATGAGCAGTTCTTC,CASSKVAGSYNEQFF
TRBD2,TRBJ2-1,.,TRBV7-9,TGTGCCAGCAGCAACCTCCCGGGACTAGCGGGAGGTCCGAATGAGCAGTTCTTC,CASSNLPGLAGGPNEQFF
.,TRBJ1-5,.,TRBV7-2,TGTGCCAGCAGCCAAGGGGAGGGCCTATGGTTTCTTGGCAATCAGCCCCAGCATTTT,CASSQGEGLWFLGNQPQHF
.,TRBJ1-1,.,TRBV7-2,TGTGCCAGCAGCCCGCGACAGAACATGAACACTGAAGCTTTCTTT,CASSPRQNMNTEAFF
.,TRBJ2-1,.,TRBV7-8,TGTGCCAGCAGCTTGGGATGGGCTCCGGGCTCCTACAATGAGCAGTTCTTC,CASSLGWAPGSYNEQFF
.,TRBJ1-1,.,TRBV6-1,TGTGCCACCGAAAGGAACCTGAACACTGAAGCTTTCTTT,CATERNLNTEAFF
.,TRBJ2-3,.,TRBV29-1,TGCAGCGTTGAAGATGATCGCGGCTTAGGTAGCACAGATACGCAGTATTTT,CSVEDDRGLGSTDTQYF
TRBD2,TRBJ2-2,.,TRBV7-6,TGTGCCAGCAGCTTCGGGAGGTCTGGCGGGGAGCTGTTTTTT,CASSFGRSGGELFF
.,TRBJ2-1,.,TRBV6-5,TGTGCCAGCATCTCCCTGACGGGGTTTCGAGAGCAGTTCTTC,CASISLTGFREQFF
.,TRBJ1-4,.,TRBV7-2,TGTGCCAGCAGCTTATTCAGGGGTCCTAATGAAAAACTGTTTTTT,CASSLFRGPNEKLFF
.,TRBJ1-3,.,TRBV11-2,TGTGCCAGCAGCTTTCCGGGGGGGCGGAGAAACACCATATATTTT,CASSFPGGRRNTIYF
TRBD2,TRBJ2-1,.,TRBV4-1,TGCGCCAGCAGCCAGTTGACTAGCGGGCGCAGCATCTCCTACAATGAGCAGTTCTTC,CASSQLTSGRSISYNEQFF
.,TRBJ1-3,.,TRBV11-2,TGTGCCAGCAGCTTAGTAGGGGGACAAGTCTCTGGAAACACCATATATTTT,CASSLVGGQVSGNTIYF
.,TRBJ2-6,.,TRBV5-4,TGTGCCAGCATTTCCCGTGGGGGAGAAACCTCTGGGGCCAACGTCCTGACTTTC,CASISRGGETSGANVLTF
.,TRBJ2-3,.,TRBV9,TGTGCCAGCAGCGTGACAGGCAGCACAGATACGCAGTATTTT,CASSVTGSTDTQYF
TRBD2,TRBJ2-7,.,TRBV7-2,TGTGCCAGCAGCTTGGGACTAGCGGGAGGCTACGAGCAGTACTTC,CASSLGLAGGYEQYF
TRBD1,TRBJ2-2,.,TRBV5-4,TGTGCCAGCAGAACCGATGACAGGGCCGGGGAGCTGTTTTTT,CASRTDDRAGELFF
.,TRBJ1-1,.,TRBV5-1,TGCGCCAGCAGCTTGTGGGGGGAAATGAACACTGAAGCTTTCTTT,CASSLWGEMNTEAFF
.,TRBJ2-3,.,TRBV28,TGTGCCAGCAGTTTGGTGGCCACACCAACGCAGTATTTT,CASSLVATPTQYF
.,TRBJ1-1,.,TRBV18,TGTGCCAGCTCCCCGGGACAGAACACTGAAGCTTTCTTT,CASSPGQNTEAFF
.,TRBJ1-5,.,TRBV6-5,TGTGCCAGCAAATTATCCGAGCATAGCAATCAGCCCCAGCATTTT,CASKLSEHSNQPQHF
TRBD2,TRBJ2-1,.,TRBV6-5,TGTGCCAGCAGTCTAGCGGGGGGATACAATGAGCAGTTCTTC,CASSLAGGYNEQFF
TRBD1,TRBJ1-1,.,TRBV5-1,TGCGCCAGCAGCCGACAGGGGACAACTGAAGCTTTCTTT,CASSRQGTTEAFF
TRBD2,TRBJ2-1,.,TRBV18,TGTGCCAGCTCACCATTGGACACGTTTGTTACTAGCGGGAGAACTAATGAGCAGTTCTTC,CASSPLDTFVTSGRTNEQFF
.,TRBJ1-1,.,TRBV27,TGTGCCAGCAGTTACCAGGGGTCGGGAACTGAAGCTTTCTTT,CASSYQGSGTEAFF
.,TRBJ2-5,.,TRBV10-3,TGTGCCATCAATCACTCGGGCCAACAAGAGACCCAGTACTTC,CAINHSGQQETQYF
TRBD2,TRBJ2-1,.,TRBV7-9,TGTGCCAGCAGCCCGGGACTAGCGGGAGAAACAAATGAGCAGTTCTTC,CASSPGLAGETNEQFF
.,TRBJ1-5,few,TRBV7-9,TGTGCCAGCAGCTTCGAGGGGGATCAGCCCCAGCATTTT,CASSFEGDQPQHF
TRBD1,TRBJ2-7,.,TRBV6-5,TGTGCCAGCAGTTCAACCCCCGGGACAGGGGTCCGCGAGCAGTACTTC,CASSSTPGTGVREQYF
TRBD1,TRBJ2-2,.,TRBV7-9,TGTGCCAGCAGCTTCGGACAGGGGTTTTACACCGGGGAGCTGTTTTTT,CASSFGQGFYTGELFF
TRBD2,TRBJ2-1,.,TRBV10-1,TGCGCCAGCAGTGAGCAGTTGACGGGAGGGCCCTCGGGTGAGCAGTTCTTC,CASSEQLTGGPSGEQFF
.,TRBJ2-5,.,TRBV11-3,TGTGCCAGCAGCCCCGGGGACATCCATCAAGAGACCCAGTACTTC,CASSPGDIHQETQYF
.,TRBJ2-7,.,TRBV4-1,TGCGCCAGCAGCTCAGTCGCCCCCCCAGGGTCGGGCGAGCAGTACTTC,CASSSVAPPGSGEQYF
.,TRBJ2-3,few,TRBV6-1,TGTGCCAGCAGCGCCGATCCGGGGTATACGCAGTATTTT,CASSADPGYTQYF
.,TRBJ2-7,.,TRBV7-9,TGTGCCAGCACCTCCGACACCCATCTTCGGTACTTC,CASTSDTHLRYF
.,TRBJ2-3,.,TRBV27,TGTGCCAGCAGTTTATCGAGGACAGATACGCAGTATTTT,CASSLSRTDTQYF
.,TRBJ2-1,few,TRBV5-1,TGCGCCAGCAGCTTGCAGGGGCGCCAGGATGAGCAGTTCTTC,CASSLQGRQDEQFF
.,TRBJ2-6,.,TRBV18,TGTGCCAGCTCACCGTCGGACAGAGCCTCTGGGGCCAACGTCCTGACTTTC,CASSPSDRASGANVLTF